This T cell receptor beta chain was found in a study of control samples from healthy donors and cancer patients. The CDR3 has 18 amino acids. Germline CDR1 is MGHRA and CDR2 is YSYEKL. Trimming left V 1 base short and J 7 bases short, with 23 bases between. Only in-frame clones appear in the TCRdb table, and some are missing; sequencing was by immunoSEQ multiplex PCR. This table holds some 170,000 clones, 96% found once. The specimen was blood. The V gene is TRBV4-1, the J gene TRBJ2-1; tentatively, D is TRBD2 (6 bases). The sequence came from a woman in her twenties or thirties in good health. The CDR3 nucleotides are TGCGCCAGCAGCCAAGCAGCCACAAGGCTAGCGAAAGGGAATGAGCAGTTCTTC. Its protein product is CASSQAATRLAKGNEQFF.